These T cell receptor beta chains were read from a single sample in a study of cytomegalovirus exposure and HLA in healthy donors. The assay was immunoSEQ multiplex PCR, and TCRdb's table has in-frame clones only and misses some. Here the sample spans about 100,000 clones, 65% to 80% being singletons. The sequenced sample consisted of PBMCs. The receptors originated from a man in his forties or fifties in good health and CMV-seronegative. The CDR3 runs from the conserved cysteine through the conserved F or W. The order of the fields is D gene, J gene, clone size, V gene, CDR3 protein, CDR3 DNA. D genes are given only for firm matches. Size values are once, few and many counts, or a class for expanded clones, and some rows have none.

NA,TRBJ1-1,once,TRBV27,CASSLGGGNTEAFF,TGTGCCAGCAGTTTAGGAGGAGGGAACACTGAAGCTTTCTTT
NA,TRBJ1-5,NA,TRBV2,CASRAMAAVSNQPQHF,TGTGCCAGCAGGGCCATGGCGGCGGTTAGCAATCAGCCCCAGCATTTT
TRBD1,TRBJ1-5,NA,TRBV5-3,CARSLRGLSKSQHF,TGTGCCAGAAGCCTCAGGGGGCTAAGTAAGTCCCAGCATTTT
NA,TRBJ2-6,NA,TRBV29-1,CSVTPTSGANVLTF,TGCAGCGTGACACCTACCTCTGGGGCCAACGTCCTGACTTTC
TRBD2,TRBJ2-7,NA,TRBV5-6,CASSLASGSYEQYF,TGTGCCAGCAGCTTGGCTAGCGGGAGTTACGAGCAGTACTTC
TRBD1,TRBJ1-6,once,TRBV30,CAGTGGQSPLHF,TGTGCCGGAACAGGGGGTCAGTCACCCCTCCACTTT
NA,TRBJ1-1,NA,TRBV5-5,CASSDLTGYTEAFF,TGTGCCAGCAGTGACTTAACAGGGTACACTGAAGCTTTCTTT
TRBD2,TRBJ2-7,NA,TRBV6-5,CATLREGRSGEQYF,TGTGCCACCCTTAGGGAGGGCCGTTCGGGCGAGCAGTACTTC
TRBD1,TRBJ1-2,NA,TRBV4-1,CASSQVGGRDRTANYGYTF,TGCGCCAGCAGCCAAGTCGGGGGGAGGGACAGGACCGCTAACTATGGCTACACCTTC
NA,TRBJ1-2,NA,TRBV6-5,CASSSSGAAPAGYTF,NA
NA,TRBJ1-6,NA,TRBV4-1,CASSQKTGFNSPLHF,TGCGCCAGCAGCCAGAAAACAGGTTTCAATTCACCCCTCCACTTT
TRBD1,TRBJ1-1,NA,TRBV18,CASSPAGTGSEAFF,TGTGCCAGCTCACCAGCCGGGACAGGGTCTGAAGCTTTCTTT
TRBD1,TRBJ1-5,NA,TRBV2,CASLKEGASNQPQHF,TGTGCCAGCTTAAAGGAGGGGGCCAGCAATCAGCCCCAGCATTTT
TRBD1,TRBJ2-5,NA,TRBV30,CAWRGQGETQYF,TGTGCCTGGAGGGGACAGGGCGAGACCCAGTACTTC
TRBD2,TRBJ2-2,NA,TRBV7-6,CASSSGGGESGELFF,TGTGCCAGCAGCTCGGGGGGGGGCGAGAGCGGGGAGCTGTTTTTT
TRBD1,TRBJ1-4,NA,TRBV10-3,CAISKSTGMEKLFF,TGTGCCATCAGTAAATCGACAGGGATGGAAAAACTGTTTTTT
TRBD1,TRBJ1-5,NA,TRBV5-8,CASSTLAGTDFNQPQHF,TGTGCCAGCAGCACGCTCGCCGGGACAGACTTCAATCAGCCCCAGCATTTT
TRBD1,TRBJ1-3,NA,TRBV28,CASSRQGLSGNTIYF,TGTGCCAGCAGTCGACAGGGACTCTCTGGAAACACCATATATTTT
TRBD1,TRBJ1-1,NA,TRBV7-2,CASSRQGWTEAFF,TGTGCCAGCAGCAGACAGGGTTGGACTGAAGCTTTCTTT
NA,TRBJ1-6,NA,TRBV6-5,CASSWSGRGDSPLHF,TGTGCCAGCAGTTGGTCGGGGAGGGGGGATTCACCCCTCCACTTT
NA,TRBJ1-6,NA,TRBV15,CATSRGQSNSPLHF,TGTGCCACCAGCAGAGGACAGAGTAATTCACCCCTCCACTTT
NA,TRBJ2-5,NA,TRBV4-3,CASSRGDSPGETQYF,TGCGCCAGCAGCCGGGGGGACTCCCCCGGAGAGACCCAGTACTTC
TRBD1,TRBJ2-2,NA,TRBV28,CASTPGGHTGELFF,TGTGCCAGCACCCCAGGGGGTCACACCGGGGAGCTGTTTTTT
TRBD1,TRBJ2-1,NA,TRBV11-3,CASSEKGQGYNEQFF,TGTGCCAGCAGTGAAAAGGGACAGGGGTACAATGAGCAGTTCTTC
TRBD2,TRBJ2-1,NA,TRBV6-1,CASSEVLAGGEGEQFF,TGTGCCAGCAGTGAGGTACTAGCGGGGGGGGAGGGTGAGCAGTTCTTC
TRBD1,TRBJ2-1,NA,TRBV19,CASAGQGYVNEQFF,TGTGCCAGCGCGGGACAGGGTTATGTAAATGAGCAGTTCTTC
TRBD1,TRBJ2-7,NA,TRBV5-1,CASSRDRGYEQYF,TGCGCCAGCAGCCGGGACAGGGGATACGAGCAGTACTTC
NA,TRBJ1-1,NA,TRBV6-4,CASSTRLEGTEAFF,TGTGCCAGCAGTACCCGGCTGGAGGGTACTGAAGCTTTCTTT
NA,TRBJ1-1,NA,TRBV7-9,CASSLSGRETEAFF,TGTGCCAGCAGCCTCTCTGGGAGGGAGACTGAAGCTTTCTTT
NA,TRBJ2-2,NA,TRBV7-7,CASSGTGATGELFF,TGTGCTAGCAGCGGGACAGGCGCCACCGGGGAGCTGTTTTTT
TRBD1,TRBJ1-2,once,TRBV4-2,CASSQGDRGQKVF,TGTGCCAGCAGCCAAGGGGACAGGGGGCAGAAGGTCTTC
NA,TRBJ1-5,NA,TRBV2,CASSEGAISGQPQHF,TGTGCCAGCAGTGAAGGGGCAATTAGTGGGCAGCCCCAGCATTTT
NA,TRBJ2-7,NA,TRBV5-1,CASKPSQVPLGYEQYF,TGCGCCAGCAAACCATCCCAGGTGCCCTTGGGCTACGAGCAGTACTTC
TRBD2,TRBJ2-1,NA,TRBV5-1,CASSLASGNEQFF,TGCGCCAGCAGCCTCGCTAGCGGCAATGAGCAGTTCTTC
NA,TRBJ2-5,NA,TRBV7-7,CASSLGPSLQETQYF,TGTGCCAGCAGCTTGGGGCCGAGCCTACAAGAGACCCAGTACTTC
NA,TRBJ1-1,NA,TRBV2,CASSQVAEAFF,TGTGCCAGCTCTCAGGTAGCTGAAGCTTTCTTT
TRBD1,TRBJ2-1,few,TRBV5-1,CASSLQPPGTGGVEGQFF,TGCGCCAGCAGCCTCCAACCTCCCGGGACAGGGGGCGTAGAGGGGCAGTTCTTC
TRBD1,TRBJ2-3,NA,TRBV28,CASSTRDSGTDTQYF,TGTGCCAGCAGTACCCGGGACAGCGGCACAGATACGCAGTATTTT
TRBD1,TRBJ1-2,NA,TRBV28,CASSPPWAGGDYGYTF,TGTGCCAGCAGTCCCCCTTGGGCAGGGGGCGACTATGGCTACACCTTC
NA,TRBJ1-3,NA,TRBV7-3,CASSATGGPGNTIYF,TGTGCCAGCAGCGCCACGGGGGGTCCTGGAAACACCATATATTTT
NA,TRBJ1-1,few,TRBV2,CASLYQGREAFF,TGTGCCAGCCTATATCAGGGTCGGGAAGCTTTCTTT
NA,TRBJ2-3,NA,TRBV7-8,CASSSGSADTQYF,TGTGCCAGCAGCTCCGGGAGTGCAGATACGCAGTATTTT
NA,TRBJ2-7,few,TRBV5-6,CASSLTGTGIYEQYF,TGTGCCAGCAGCTTGACCGGGACTGGGATTTACGAGCAGTACTTC
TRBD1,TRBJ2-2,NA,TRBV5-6,CASTRWGTGGSTGELFF,TGTGCCAGCACCCGGTGGGGGACAGGGGGCAGCACCGGGGAGCTGTTTTTT
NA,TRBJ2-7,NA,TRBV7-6,CASSLRGTGGFEQYF,TGTGCCAGCAGCTTAAGGGGGACGGGAGGTTTCGAGCAGTACTTC
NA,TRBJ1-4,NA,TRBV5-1,CASSLTSGVDEKLFF,TGCGCCAGCAGCCTTACGTCAGGGGTTGATGAAAAACTGTTTTTT
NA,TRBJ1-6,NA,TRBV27,CATRRADNSPLHF,TGTGCCACTCGCAGGGCGGATAATTCACCCCTCCACTTT
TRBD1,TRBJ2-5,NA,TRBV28,CAKGAQRETQYF,TGTGCCAAGGGGGCGCAGCGAGAGACCCAGTACTTC
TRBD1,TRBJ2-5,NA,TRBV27,CASSSRTGQETQYF,TGTGCCAGCAGTTCCAGGACAGGGCAAGAGACCCAGTACTTC
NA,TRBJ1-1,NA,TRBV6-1,CASSPYQGRNTEAFF,TGTGCCAGCAGTCCCTATCAGGGTCGCAACACTGAAGCTTTCTTT
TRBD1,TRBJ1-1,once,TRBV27,CASRRGLHTEAFF,TGTGCCAGCAGGAGGGGGCTGCACACTGAAGCTTTCTTT
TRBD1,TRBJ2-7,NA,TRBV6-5,CASSPGTGSHEQYF,TGTGCCAGCAGTCCCGGGACAGGGTCCCACGAGCAGTACTTC
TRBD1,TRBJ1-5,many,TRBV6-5,CASSPGQGFRPQHF,TGTGCCAGCAGTCCGGGACAGGGGTTCCGGCCCCAGCATTTT